The clone carrying this T cell receptor beta chain occurred a few times. Its antigen is as yet unknown. The sample comes from a study of CD8 T cells in ankylosing spondylitis. Findings and caveats of the study: Seemingly characteristic of ankylosing spondylitis blood was a TCR beta motif consisting of roughly 8 highly homologous variants. A CD8+ phenotype characterized the disease-linked clones, which were relatively rare in peripheral blood.

A quantitative 5'-RACE method, one with molecular barcodes, was used to make TCR beta libraries. TCRdb reprocessed the 5' RACE reads with MiXCR, giving one entry per CDR3 protein. The sample contains fewer than 450,000 distinct CDR3 sequences, under 20% of which appear only once. The sequence was collected from a male donor with ankylosing spondylitis. The sequenced sample consisted of blood, either unsorted or a sorted T cell fraction (not recorded which).

CDR3 region: CASIPRGAGDHNEQFF. The CDR3 DNA reads as TGTGCCAGCATCCCACGCGGTGCTGGGGACCACAATGAGCAGTTCTTC. The rearrangement joins TRBV7-8 to TRBJ2-1; perhaps D is TRBD1 or TRBD2 (5 bases each). Germline V CDR1 and CDR2: SGHVS, FQNEAQ. Trimming left V 7 bases short and J 5 bases short, with 21 bases between. The CDR3 runs 16 residues.